The clone carrying this T cell receptor beta chain has ten or more counts. Its antigen is unknown. This record belongs to a study of T-cell reconstitution after alpha-beta-depleted transplantation in children. Germline CDR1 DFQATT, CDR2 SNEGSKA (reference sequence). The V gene lost 5 bases and the J gene lost 4 bases, with 19 bases spanning the gap. This CDR3 region has 15 residues. Construction of the TCRbeta library involved unique molecular identifiers. TCRdb processed the PCR reads anew with MiXCR; each CDR3 protein has one entry. In the table there are some 300,000 distinct CDR3 sequences, around 7.1% of which are singletons. Regarding the study as a whole: A year post-transplant, T-cell counts and diversity derived mostly from newly produced T cells.

The sequence came from a female patient aged 2-10 years who had a stem cell transplant for Fanconi anemia, so the T cells may come from the graft donor. Sequenced material: peripheral blood, taken 360 days after TCRalphabeta/CD19-depleted stem cell transplant. This chain joins TRBV20-1 and TRBJ2-3; tentatively, D is TRBD2 (5 bases). This CDR3 reads CSARGNPLSSDTQYF. CDR3 coding DNA: TGCAGTGCTCGAGGGAACCCTTTAAGCTCAGATACGCAGTATTTT.